This passage covers 28 T cell receptor beta chains from one sample sequenced in a study of T cells in Graves' hyperthyroidism and ophthalmopathy. Amplification of TCR beta CDR3 regions used RNA as the template. The primer set for the first-round RT-PCR of the TCR CDR3 was HTBI. Each CDR3 protein gets one entry after TCRdb re-called the multiplex PCR reads with MiXCR. Of about 560,000 distinct CDR3 sequences listed, over 15% are singletons. The source material was blood. All receptors come from a woman younger than 35 with Graves' hyperthyroidism.

The chain combines TRBV5-8 with TRBJ1-5, with 7 bases matching TRBD1. V lost 2 bases to trimming and J lost 3 bases; unmatched junction nucleotides: 5. The CDR3 sequence is 15 residues long. Germline assignment: CDR1 SGHTS and CDR2 YDEGEE. The CDR3 is CASSLPGQNNQPQHF. In DNA, the CDR3 is TGTGCCAGCAGCTTACCGGGACAGAACAATCAGCCCCAGCATTTT.

This clonotype was found a few times. V and J are TRBV20-1 and TRBJ1-5; weak D call: TRBD1 (6 bases). CDR3 length: 16 residues. The germline CDR1 and CDR2 sequences are DFQATT and SNEGSKA (reference sequence). The V end lost 4 bases, the J end lost 4 bases, and 20 bases lay between the germline ends. The CDR3, as DNA: TGCAGTGCTAAGAGTACCATCGGAGGGGGTAATCAGCCCCAGCATTTT. This translates into CSAKSTIGGGNQPQHF.

The J gene is TRBJ2-4, the V gene TRBV11-2; D uncertain. CDR3 length: 14 amino acids. V lost 8 bases, J lost 0 bases, and 11 bases lay in between. Germline V gives CDR1 SGHAT, CDR2 FQNNGV. In DNA, the CDR3 is TGTGCCAGCGGTCCCCGGTTAGCCAAAAACATTCAGTACTTC. Protein product: CASGPRLAKNIQYF.

This clonotype was detected a few times. The V gene is TRBV20-1, the J gene TRBJ1-5; TRBD1 is a possible D gene (5 bases). V lost 6 bases and J lost 7, with 13 bases in between. The germline V gene has CDR1 DFQATT and CDR2 SNEGSKA (reference sequence). This CDR3 spans 12 amino acids. The CDR3 reads CSAPNRGQPQHF. The CDR3 nucleotides are TGCAGTGCGCCCAACCGGGGGCAGCCCCAGCATTTT.

This clonotype came up many times. The chain joins TRBV28 to TRBJ1-2; 9 positions match TRBD1. The trim removed 1 base at V and 7 bases at J, leaving 4 bases unmatched. In germline, CDR1 is MDHEN, CDR2 SYDVKM. The CDR3 totals 14 residues. The CDR3 DNA is TGTGCCAGCAGTTTATACGGGACAGGGTTTGGCTACACCTTC. It translates to CASSLYGTGFGYTF.

This clonotype was found many times. The V and J genes are TRBV3-1 and TRBJ1-1; D unclear. V was pared by 0 bases and J by 1 base, with 12 bases between. The V gene's germline CDR1 is LGHDT and CDR2 YNNKEL (reference sequence). CDR3 size: 16 residues. This CDR3 reads CASSQDQMNGNTEAFF. The DNA for the CDR3 is TGTGCCAGCAGCCAAGACCAGATGAATGGGAACACTGAAGCTTTCTTT.

The chain links TRBV19 to TRBJ2-6; 14 bases are shared with TRBD2. The germline gives CDR1 LNHDA, CDR2 SQIVND (reference sequence). V lost 4 bases and J lost 2; bases outside the gene matches: 1. The CDR3 sequence is 17 residues long. CDR3 protein: CASSTGLAGAGANVLTF. The CDR3 DNA reads as TGTGCCAGTAGTACGGGACTAGCGGGAGCTGGGGCCAACGTCCTGACTTTC.

V gene TRBV6-1 combines with J gene TRBJ1-6, with D possibly matching TRBD1 (5 bases). Germline loops: CDR1 MNHNS, CDR2 SASEGT. V was clipped by 9 bases and J by 0 bases, with 27 bases between them. The CDR3 length is 20 residues. CDR3 protein: CASGDVTQGIVGSYNSPLHF. The DNA of the CDR3 is TGTGCCAGTGGGGACGTAACGCAGGGAATTGTAGGCTCCTATAATTCACCCCTCCACTTT.

This clonotype has more than one count but fewer than ten. The chain links TRBV18 to TRBJ2-4; D possibly corresponds to TRBD2 (6 bases). The CDR3 contains 15 residues. Trimming removed 4 bases from V and 0 bases from J, with 10 bases in between. Germline values: CDR1 KGHSH, CDR2 LQKENI. In nucleotides, the CDR3 is TGTGCCAGCTCACGGGGGGATCTAGCCAAAAACATTCAGTACTTC. As protein: CASSRGDLAKNIQYF.

This clonotype showed up just a few times. This rearrangement joins TRBV19 to TRBJ2-1; TRBD1 or TRBD2 may be the D gene (5 bases each). V was pared by 3 bases and J by 9 bases, with 9 bases between. Germline values: CDR1 LNHDA, CDR2 SQIVND (reference sequence). The CDR3 length is 12 residues. The CDR3: CASSIWGSEQFF. In DNA form, the CDR3 reads TGTGCCAGTAGTATTTGGGGGAGTGAGCAGTTCTTC.

This clonotype was detected only a few times. This sequence joins TRBV20-1 and TRBJ1-1; D possibly corresponds to TRBD1 (5 bases). The germline CDR1 and CDR2 sequences are DFQATT and SNEGSKA (reference sequence). The V end was cut by 8 bases, the J end by 1 base, with 14 bases between. CDR3 length: 13 amino acids. CDR3 bases: TGCAGTCCACTCGGGGGTGGGAACACTGAAGCTTTCTTT. Its protein is CSPLGGGNTEAFF.

This clonotype was counted a few times. J is TRBJ2-5 and V is TRBV9, with TRBD1 matching over 7 bases. Trimming cost V 9 bases and J 5 bases; bases outside gene matches: 10. Germline CDR1 reads SGDLS; CDR2 reads YYNGEE. The CDR3 spans 13 residues. This CDR3 is CATQRDRVETQYF. The DNA for the CDR3 is TGTGCCACCCAGAGAGACAGGGTGGAGACCCAGTACTTC. Full variable domain (outside the CDR3, taken from reference TRBV9 and TRBJ2-5): DSGVTQTPKHLITATGQRVTLRCSPRSGDLSVYWYQQSLDQGLQFLIQYYNGEERAKGNILERFSAQQFPDLHSELNLSSLELGDSALYFCATQRDRVETQYFGPGTRLLVL.

There are a few counts of this clonotype. V is TRBV6-2 or TRBV6-3 and J is TRBJ1-2; 11 nucleotides agree with TRBD1. J lost 4 bases, V lost 0 bases, and 7 bases had no gene match. The CDR3 spans 17 residues. Germline V CDR1 and CDR2: MNHEY, SVGEGT. CDR3 in amino acids: CASSYSIGTGGIYGYTF. In nucleotides, the CDR3 is TGTGCCAGCAGTTACTCGATTGGGACAGGGGGGATCTATGGCTACACCTTC.

The chain employs TRBV11-2 and TRBJ2-7; a possible D gene is TRBD1 (5 bases). This CDR3 spans 13 amino acids. The germline V gene has CDR1 SGHAT and CDR2 FQNNGV. Trimming took 5 bases from V and 3 from J, leaving 11 bases between them. The CDR3 reads CASSLTTGYEQYF. CDR3 sequence (DNA): TGTGCCAGCAGCCTGACCACAGGCTACGAGCAGTACTTC.

This clonotype was picked up many times. This CDR3 is CASSPPEGADTQYF. CDR3 sequence (DNA): TGTGCCAGCTCACCACCGGAAGGGGCAGATACGCAGTATTTT. The rearrangement joins TRBV18 to TRBJ2-3, with D possibly TRBD1 on 5 matching bases. The CDR3 totals 14 residues. Germline CDR1 and CDR2: KGHSH and LQKENI. The V end lost 0 bases, the J end lost 4 bases, and 8 bases lay between the germline ends.

This clonotype was observed at least ten times. The chain employs TRBV12-3 or TRBV12-4 and TRBJ1-2, with 9 bases lining up with TRBD1. V lost 6 bases, J lost 2 bases, and 4 bases stayed unmatched. This CDR3 is 14 amino acids long. CDR3 DNA sequence: TGTGCCAGCAGGGGACAGGGAGTCAACTATGGCTACACCTTC. This encodes CASRGQGVNYGYTF.

The V and J genes are TRBV5-1 and TRBJ2-5; TRBD2 agrees at 11 bases. V lost 4 bases, J lost 2 bases, and 4 bases stayed unmatched. The CDR3 covers 15 residues. Germline loops: CDR1 SGHRS, CDR2 YFSETQ. The CDR3 sequence is CASSVGLAAQETQYF. The CDR3 bases are TGCGCCAGCAGCGTGGGACTAGCGGCACAAGAGACCCAGTACTTC.

This clonotype occurred a few times. A much more abundant neighbour one base away suggests this may be a read error. This is likely a read error, given that the CDR3 carries no conserved phenylalanine or tryptophan at its end. V usage is TRBV28 and J usage is TRBJ1-1; no clear D gene. Trimming removed 4 bases at V and 0 bases at J, with 18 bases between. CDR3 length: 17 amino acids. The V gene's germline CDR1 is MDHEN and CDR2 SYDVKM. Written as DNA, the CDR3 is TGTGCCAGCAGTTATACTCCGGAAAGACCGATGAACACTGAAGCTTTCCTT. This gives the protein CASSYTPERPMNTEAFL.

This clonotype was counted at least ten times. CDR3: CASSDIGDTQYF. In DNA form, the CDR3 reads TGTGCCAGCAGTGACATTGGAGATACGCAGTATTTT. The chain couples TRBV2 to TRBJ2-3, with D unresolved. CDR1 and CDR2 (germline): SNHLY, FYNNEI. The CDR3 extends over 12 amino acids. V was trimmed by 3 bases and J by 5 bases, leaving 6 bases between them.

In this sample, this clonotype turned up a few times. The J gene is TRBJ1-3, the V gene TRBV7-2, with 7 bases fitting TRBD1. Germline V gives CDR1 SGHTA, CDR2 FQGNSA. Trimming at V came to 5 bases and at J to 0 bases, leaving 7 bases not matched to a gene. CDR3 length: 16 amino acids. CDR3 nucleotides: TGTGCCAGCAGCCTCCGGACAGGACGCTCTGGAAACACCATATATTTT. Its protein is CASSLRTGRSGNTIYF.

The genes are TRBV6-5 and TRBJ1-2, with 8 bases identical to TRBD1. The CDR3 is 13 residues long. The V gene's germline CDR1 is MNHEY and CDR2 SVGAGI. V lost 6 bases to trimming and J lost 6 bases; unmatched junction nucleotides: 6. This chain's CDR3 is CASRPGQGDGYTF. The DNA of the CDR3 is TGTGCCAGCAGACCCGGACAGGGAGATGGCTACACCTTC.

On this clonotype itself: A much larger clonotype is one base distant, so this may be a read error. The chain couples TRBV4-2 to TRBJ2-3, with a possible D match to TRBD2 (6 bases). The CDR3 is made up of 15 amino acids. V was pared by 0 bases and J by 4 bases, with 11 bases between. CDR1 is LGHNA, CDR2 YNFKEQ, per germline. This CDR3 is CASSQDFGSADTQYF. The CDR3 coding sequence is TGTGCCAGCAGCCAAGATTTCGGGAGCGCAGATACGCAGTATTTT.

This clonotype was picked up many times. The J gene is TRBJ1-2, the V gene TRBV12-3 or TRBV12-4; a possible D gene is TRBD1 (6 bases). This CDR3 spans 12 amino acids. V lost 5 bases and J 7 bases, leaving 11 bases between the germline ends. CDR3: CASSGQPSGYTF. CDR3 DNA: TGTGCCAGCAGTGGACAGCCATCTGGCTACACCTTC.

This clonotype was found a few times. The chain carries TRBV20-1 and TRBJ2-3; 7 nucleotides agree with TRBD2. CDR3 length equals 16 residues. With V trimmed by 6 bases and J by 5 bases, 17 bases remained unmatched. Germline CDR1 and CDR2: DFQATT and SNEGSKA (reference sequence). The CDR3 protein is CSAPTSREGRKDTQYF. In DNA form, the CDR3 reads TGCAGTGCACCAACGTCGAGGGAGGGCCGTAAAGATACGCAGTATTTT.

This clonotype was seen ten or more times. The chain carries TRBV12-5 and TRBJ1-1, with D possibly being TRBD1 (5 bases). The CDR3 is 13 amino acids. Germline CDR1 is LGHNT and CDR2 is FRNRAP. Trimming cost V 2 bases and J 3 bases, with 7 bases left between them. This chain's CDR3 is CASGLWGDTEAFF. The CDR3 DNA sequence: TGTGCTAGTGGTTTGTGGGGCGACACTGAAGCTTTCTTT. Together with reference TRBV12-5 and TRBJ1-1, the CDR3 gives the full variable domain: DARVTQTPRHKVTEMGQEVTMRCQPILGHNTVFWYRQTMMQGLELLAYFRNRAPLDDSGMPKDRFSAEMPDATLATLKIQPSEPRDSAVYFCASGLWGDTEAFFGQGTRLTVV.

The V call is TRBV7-9, the J call TRBJ1-6; TRBD1 matches at 11 bases. The CDR3 spans 18 residues. Germline V gives CDR1 SEHNR, CDR2 FQNEAQ (reference sequence). The V segment lost 5 bases and the J segment 0 bases; nucleotides outside the gene matches: 6. CDR3 amino acids: CASSLGQGASSYNSPLHF. The CDR3 bases are TGTGCCAGCAGCCTTGGACAGGGGGCGAGCTCCTATAATTCACCCCTCCACTTT.

The gene calls are TRBV7-2 and TRBJ2-3, with 8 positions matching TRBD1. The CDR3 length is 13 residues. CDR1 is SGHTA, CDR2 FQGNSA, per germline. Trimming at V came to 6 bases and at J to 4 bases, leaving 3 bases not matched to a gene. As DNA, the CDR3 is TGTGCCAGCAGGAAGACAGGGGCAGATACGCAGTATTTT. It is translated as CASRKTGADTQYF.

There are many counts of this clonotype. This chain uses TRBV7-2 with TRBJ2-6; D is perhaps TRBD1 (5 bases). V lost 6 bases, J lost 2 bases, and 20 bases lay in between. This CDR3 contains 18 residues. Germline V CDR1 and CDR2: SGHTA, FQGNSA. This CDR3 is CASRSQLGQGTGANVLTF. Written as DNA, the CDR3 is TGTGCCAGCAGATCCCAATTGGGGCAGGGCACTGGGGCCAACGTCCTGACTTTC.